What follows are 20 T cell receptor beta chains derived from one specimen sequenced in a study of T cells in Graves' hyperthyroidism and ophthalmopathy. Amplification of TCR beta CDR3 regions was performed using RNA transcripts as template. TCR CDR3 regions were first amplified by RT-PCR with HTBI primers. MiXCR, run by TCRdb on the multiplex PCR reads, gives a single entry per CDR3 protein. Of 700,000 or so distinct CDR3 sequences in the sample, 16% are singletons; the top ten hold around 8%. Sequenced sample: blood. These receptors originate from a man between 18 and 29 years old with Graves' hyperthyroidism.

This clonotype was recorded a few times. The chain recombines TRBV10-3 with TRBJ2-3; perhaps TRBD2 as D (5 bases). Germline V CDR1 and CDR2: ENHRY, SYGVKD. The CDR3 has 12 residues. V lost 3 bases and J lost 8, with 9 bases in between. The DNA for the CDR3 is TGTGCCATCAGTGAAATCGCGGGTACGCAGTATTTT. Its translation: CAISEIAGTQYF.

V is TRBV28 and J is TRBJ1-4; 9 bases map to TRBD1. This CDR3 region has 17 residues. The germline CDR1 and CDR2 sequences are MDHEN and SYDVKM. V shed 6 bases, J shed 6 bases, and the junction held 14 bases outside the gene matches. The CDR3 nucleotides are TGTGCCAGCAGACATACAGGGGGCGCGGTTTCTTATGAAAAACTGTTTTTT. Protein product: CASRHTGGAVSYEKLFF.

This clonotype was seen repeatedly, ten times or more. The chain carries TRBV28 and TRBJ2-7; the match to TRBD2 covers 13 bases. CDR3 length: 15 amino acids. The V gene end was trimmed by 1 base and the J gene end by 6 bases; junction bases not matched to a gene: 3. Germline V lookup: CDR1 MDHEN, CDR2 SYDVKM. The CDR3 DNA follows: TGTGCCAGCAGTTTATCCTGGACTAGCGGGAGCGAGCAGTACTTC. Translated: CASSLSWTSGSEQYF.

The chain employs TRBV12-5 and TRBJ2-7, with D tentatively TRBD2 (5 bases). Germline-derived CDR1 and CDR2 are LGHNT and FRNRAP. Trimming shortened V by 9 bases and J by 4 bases, and 7 bases separated the two germline ends. The CDR3 runs 10 residues. Here the CDR3 reads CAREEYEQYF. CDR3 DNA sequence: TGTGCTAGGGAGGAATACGAGCAGTACTTC.

The J gene is TRBJ1-5, the V gene TRBV24-1; no firm D call. This CDR3 has 14 residues. Trimming shortened V by 0 bases and J by 1 base, and 3 bases separated the two germline ends. The germline V gene has CDR1 KGHDR and CDR2 SFDVKD. DNA for the CDR3: TGTGCCACCAGTGATTTGCAGAGCAATCAGCCCCAGCATTTT. Encoded protein: CATSDLQSNQPQHF.

This chain joins TRBV28 and TRBJ1-5, with D unresolved. The CDR3 totals 11 residues. Trimming took 3 bases from V and 11 from J, leaving 8 bases between them. Germline CDR1 reads MDHEN; CDR2 reads SYDVKM. In nucleotides, the CDR3 is TGTGCCAGCAGTTTGAAGAGTACCCAGCATTTT. Encoded protein: CASSLKSTQHF. Filled out from reference TRBV28 and TRBJ1-5, the complete variable domain reads DVKVTQSSRYLVKRTGEKVFLECVQDMDHENMFWYRQDPGLGLRLIYFSYDVKMKEKGDIPEGYSVSREKKERFSLILESASTNQTSMYLCASSLKSTQHFGDGTRLSIL.

This clonotype showed up many times. The chain employs TRBV12-3 or TRBV12-4 and TRBJ2-7, with 13 positions matching TRBD2. This CDR3 region has 18 residues. V was clipped by 5 bases and J by 4 bases; unmatched bases: 14. CDR3 coding DNA: TGTGCCAGCAGTCAGACACGGACTAGCGGGAGTCAGGGGTACGAGCAGTACTTC. Protein product: CASSQTRTSGSQGYEQYF.

The sample holds many counts of this clonotype. J is TRBJ2-7 and V is TRBV28; unclear D gene. This CDR3 comprises 14 residues. Germline assignment: CDR1 MDHEN and CDR2 SYDVKM. Trimming stripped 8 bases from V and 5 bases from J, with 19 bases between. Here the CDR3 reads CASSAPTANDEQYF. For the CDR3, the DNA is TGTGCCAGCTCAGCCCCGACGGCAAACGACGAGCAGTACTTC.

This clonotype was counted between two and nine times. The rearrangement joins TRBV7-8 to TRBJ1-5; D ambiguous. Per germline, CDR1 SGHVS and CDR2 FQNEAQ. The CDR3 is made up of 14 amino acids. V was shortened by 3 bases and J by 3 bases, with 9 bases between the two germline ends. CDR3 DNA: TGTGCCAGCAGCTTTCGTGGCCCCAATCAGCCCCAGCATTTT. Its translation is CASSFRGPNQPQHF.

This clonotype was counted at least ten times. One junction end disagrees with the germline gene, perhaps due to a read error. J is TRBJ2-7 and V is TRBV2; D is tentatively TRBD1 or TRBD2 (5 bases each). CDR1 is SNHLY, CDR2 FYNNEI, per germline. The CDR3 sequence is 14 residues long. In DNA form, the CDR3 reads TGTGCCAGCAGAGAAGGGGCTAGCAGCTACGAGCAGTACTTC. Translating it yields CASREGASSYEQYF.

The table lists this clonotype with a few counts. The chain has TRBV7-2 and TRBJ2-1, with D possibly matching TRBD2 (6 bases). The CDR3 has 14 amino acids. V gave up 5 bases and J gave up 9 bases, with 17 bases separating them. Germline loops: CDR1 SGHTA, CDR2 FQGNSA. The CDR3 here is CASSPATRSSEQFF. The CDR3 nucleotides are TGTGCCAGCAGCCCCGCGACTAGGTCCAGTGAGCAGTTCTTC. Based on the CDR3 plus reference TRBV7-2 and TRBJ2-1, the full variable domain is GAGVSQSPSNKVTEKGKDVELRCDPISGHTALYWYRQSLGQGLEFLIYFQGNSAPDKSGLPSDRFSAERTGGSVSTLTIQRTQQEDSAVYLCASSPATRSSEQFFGPGTRLTVL.

This clonotype was seen at least ten times. The chain uses TRBV7-9 and TRBJ2-5; D perhaps matches TRBD2 (5 bases). This CDR3 region has 14 residues. In germline, CDR1 is SEHNR, CDR2 FQNEAQ (reference sequence). V shed 1 base and J shed 3 bases, with 9 bases lying between them. This chain's CDR3 is CASSLVGVKETQYF. As DNA, the CDR3 is TGTGCCAGCAGCTTAGTGGGAGTCAAAGAGACCCAGTACTTC.

This chain links TRBV19 with TRBJ2-3; 7 bases align to TRBD1. The CDR3 consists of 16 residues. Germline V lookup: CDR1 LNHDA, CDR2 SQIVND (reference sequence). Trimming at V came to 5 bases and at J to 0 bases, leaving 8 bases not matched to a gene. Here the CDR3 DNA reads TGTGCCAGTAGTCAAGGGGGCTTTATGAGCACAGATACGCAGTATTTT. Encoded protein: CASSQGGFMSTDTQYF.

The rearrangement uses TRBV28 and TRBJ1-5; no clear D gene. Per germline, CDR1 MDHEN and CDR2 SYDVKM. CDR3 length: 14 amino acids. With 1 base removed from V and 2 bases from J, the gap between germline ends came to 6 bases. The chain's CDR3 is CASSLYLGNQPQHF. CDR3 in DNA: TGTGCCAGCAGTTTATATCTTGGCAATCAGCCCCAGCATTTT.

J is TRBJ2-7 and V is TRBV5-4; TRBD2 matches at 8 bases. Losses at the gene ends were 9 bases for V and 4 bases for J; bases not matched to a gene: 9. Germline CDR1 SGHNT, CDR2 YYREEE (reference sequence). This CDR3 has 13 amino acids. In nucleotides, the CDR3 is TGTGCCACCTCCGGGGGGGCGGAATACGAGCAGTACTTC. This encodes CATSGGAEYEQYF.

This clonotype was observed many times. The V call is TRBV12-3 or TRBV12-4, the J call TRBJ2-7; the D is unclear. CDR3 length: 15 residues. V lost 3 bases, J lost 4 bases, and 16 bases lay in between. In DNA form, the CDR3 reads TGTGCCAGCAGTTTTATCTTGGCCAGGTCTTACGAGCAGTACTTC. Its translation: CASSFILARSYEQYF.

This clonotype has only a few counts. V and J are TRBV20-1 and TRBJ2-3, with TRBD2 as a possible D gene (5 bases). Germline loops: CDR1 DFQATT, CDR2 SNEGSKA (reference sequence). The CDR3 runs to 15 residues. Trimming took off 0 bases at V and 0 bases at J, with 10 bases between the two ends. This chain's CDR3 is CSARDDGKSTDTQYF. The CDR3 nucleotides are TGCAGTGCTAGAGACGACGGGAAGAGCACAGATACGCAGTATTTT.

V usage is TRBV4-1 and J usage is TRBJ1-2, with no clear D. CDR3 length: 14 residues. Per germline, CDR1 MGHRA and CDR2 YSYEKL. The V end lost 2 bases, the J end lost 0 bases, and 7 bases lay between the germline ends. The CDR3 loop is CASSQMVTNYGYTF. The CDR3 coding sequence is TGCGCCAGCAGCCAAATGGTTACTAACTATGGCTACACCTTC.

This chain uses TRBV24-1 with TRBJ2-2; 9 nucleotides match TRBD1. J was trimmed by 5 bases and V by 0 bases; bases with no gene match: 6. Germline V gives CDR1 KGHDR, CDR2 SFDVKD. The length of the CDR3 is 17 residues. CDR3 nucleotides: TGTGCCACCAGTGATTTGACGGGGACAGGGACGACCGGGGAGCTGTTTTTT. This encodes CATSDLTGTGTTGELFF.

The table lists this clonotype with many counts. The CDR3 coding sequence is TGCGCCAGCAGCTTGGGACTAGCGGGGTCAGATACGCAGTATTTT. It yields the protein CASSLGLAGSDTQYF. V and J are TRBV5-1 and TRBJ2-3; 11 bases are a match to TRBD2. Germline CDR1 SGHRS, CDR2 YFSETQ. Trimming cost V 0 bases and J 4 bases; bases outside gene matches: 1. The CDR3 totals 15 residues.